The source of this T cell receptor (beta chain) is a study of shared clonotypes between healthy human individuals. About this clone itself: A read error may account for a junction end that differs from germline.

CD45RA+ naive and CD45RA-negative memory subsets were separated from CD4+ cells. In the source study's methods: Owing to the provision of junction-only sequences devoid of quality scores by immunoSEQ, filtering differed. Profiled with immunoSEQ multiplex PCR; TCRdb holds only in-frame clones, not every one. For V, J and clone size, that table is used; D and trimming come from the DNA. Of approximately 2.4 million clones detected, roughly 95% appear once; the ten largest clones hold around 0.13%. This CDR3 region has 13 residues. Germline CDR1 MDHEN, CDR2 SYDVKM. Sequenced input: naive CD4+ T cells sorted from blood. The subset here: CD45RA+ positively selected. The clonotype was recovered from a man aged 18 to 30 in good health. The gene calls are TRBV28 and TRBJ1-6; D unclear. The CDR3 region is CASSLSLTEPLHF. CDR3 sequence (DNA): TGCGCCAGCAGTTTAAGCTTGACCGAACCCCTCCACTTT.